These 30 T cell receptor beta chains share one sample of origin, sequenced in a study of T cells in Graves' hyperthyroidism and ophthalmopathy. RNA transcripts were the template for amplifying TCR beta CDR3 regions. Initially, a first-round RT-PCR of the TCR CDR3 employed the HTBI primer set. MiXCR, run by TCRdb on the multiplex PCR reads, gives a single entry per CDR3 protein. This table has approximately 560,000 distinct CDR3 sequences, more than 45% appearing once. The sequenced sample consisted of peripheral blood or thyroid tissue (not recorded which). The receptors shown here come from a woman between 18 and 29 years old with Graves' hyperthyroidism.

V is TRBV24-1 and J is TRBJ1-1; 9 bases map to TRBD1. The V segment lost 7 bases and the J segment 1 base; nucleotides outside the gene matches: 3. The CDR3 totals 14 residues. Germline CDR1 and CDR2: KGHDR and SFDVKD. This chain's CDR3 is CATRTGGANTEAFF. The CDR3 DNA is TGTGCCACCAGGACAGGGGGAGCGAACACTGAAGCTTTCTTT.

On this clonotype itself: Compared with germline, one end of the junction differs, possibly owing to a read error. The CDR3 DNA reads as TGTGCCAGCAGTTACAGGGGGCAGCGAGATGAAGCTTTCTTT. As protein: CASSYRGQRDEAFF. The genes are TRBV10-3 and TRBJ1-1; 9 positions agree with TRBD1. Germline V gene lookup returns CDR1 ENHRY and CDR2 SYGVKD. This CDR3 spans 14 amino acids.

This clonotype has ten or more counts. The chain employs TRBV29-1 and TRBJ2-7; 8 bases line up with TRBD2. The CDR3 runs 14 residues. The ends lost 5 bases at V and 1 base at J; junction bases unmatched: 7. Germline values: CDR1 SQVTM, CDR2 ANQGSEA. CDR3 amino acids: CSVREGPKSYEQYF. The CDR3, as DNA: TGCAGCGTTCGGGAGGGCCCCAAATCCTACGAGCAGTACTTC.

This clonotype has just a few counts. The chain is built from TRBV6-6 and TRBJ1-1; no reliable D call. V shed 6 bases and J shed 7 bases, with 9 bases lying between them. Germline lookup yields CDR1 MNHNY and CDR2 SVGAGI (reference sequence). The CDR3 runs to 11 residues. CDR3 protein: CASRSAREAFF. The DNA of the CDR3 is TGTGCCAGCAGGTCAGCCCGTGAAGCTTTCTTT.

The chain links TRBV7-9 to TRBJ1-2; no firm D call. V lost 5 bases and J lost 6, with 10 bases in between. CDR1 is SEHNR and CDR2 is FQNEAQ in the germline V gene (reference sequence). The CDR3 totals 12 residues. CDR3 sequence (DNA): TGTGCCAGCAGCGTGGGTCCCAATGGCTACACCTTC. This translates into CASSVGPNGYTF.

The chain couples TRBV7-6 to TRBJ2-3; D not resolved. CDR1 and CDR2 (germline): SGHVS, FNYEAQ. The V end was cut by 1 base, the J end by 9 bases, with 8 bases between. The CDR3 extends over 12 amino acids. CDR3 in amino acids: CASSLDDGTQYF. The CDR3 DNA follows: TGTGCCAGCAGCTTAGACGACGGCACGCAGTATTTT. The complete variable domain, with remaining parts taken from reference TRBV7-6 and TRBJ2-3, reads GAGVSQSPRYKVTKRGQDVALRCDPISGHVSLYWYRQALGQGPEFLTYFNYEAQQDKSGLPNDRFSAERPEGSISTLTIQRTEQRDSAMYRCASSLDDGTQYFGPGTRLTVL.

The sample holds a few counts of this clonotype. The V and J genes are TRBV19 and TRBJ1-1; TRBD1 aligns across 9 bases. The germline CDR1 and CDR2 sequences are LNHDA and SQIVND (reference sequence). The CDR3 contains 15 residues. V trimming: 5 bases; J trimming: 5 bases; junction bases outside the gene matches: 9. CDR3 DNA: TGTGCCAGTAGTTTCTCGGACAGGGGATGGACTGAAGCTTTCTTT. The encoded protein is CASSFSDRGWTEAFF.

The rearrangement links TRBV7-2 to TRBJ2-2; 9 bases map to TRBD2. The V gene's germline CDR1 is SGHTA and CDR2 FQGNSA. CDR3 length: 16 residues. Germline trimming cut 5 bases from V and 1 base from J; bases unmatched to any gene: 5. The CDR3 coding sequence is TGTGCCAGCAGCCTCGCGGGGGGGTTGAACACCGGGGAGCTGTTTTTT. Its translation: CASSLAGGLNTGELFF.

Comments on this clonotype: This clone may be a read error of a much larger clone one base away. The chain combines TRBV7-9 with TRBJ2-5, with D perhaps TRBD1 (6 bases). CDR3 length: 14 amino acids. Trimming pared 5 bases from V and 0 bases from J, leaving 10 bases between. Germline values: CDR1 SEHNR, CDR2 FQNEAQ (reference sequence). CDR3 protein: CASSDPGDQETQYF. DNA for the CDR3: TGTGCCAGCAGCGATCCAGGGGACCAAGAGACCCAGTACTTC.

This clonotype was seen only a few times. This chain joins TRBV2 and TRBJ1-1; 7 bases are a match to TRBD1. The J segment lost 10 bases and the V segment lost 5 bases, leaving 7 bases of the junction unmatched. Germline V gives CDR1 SNHLY, CDR2 FYNNEI. The CDR3 runs 12 residues. CDR3 residues: CASSNRGFGAFF. Written as DNA, the CDR3 is TGTGCCAGCAGTAACAGGGGATTTGGAGCTTTCTTT.

The chain combines TRBV19 with TRBJ1-5, with a weak D call TRBD1 (6 bases). This CDR3 has 15 residues. Trimming pared 6 bases from V and 5 bases from J, leaving 17 bases between. The V gene's germline CDR1 is LNHDA and CDR2 SQIVND (reference sequence). The CDR3 bases are TGTGCCAGTAGCACTCTAGGGGGTTGGGATCAGCCCCAGCATTTT. It encodes CASSTLGGWDQPQHF.

About this clonotype itself: A much larger clone sits a single nucleotide away, making a read error possible. The conserved closing phenylalanine or tryptophan is absent in this CDR3, likely reflecting a read error. CDR3: CATSDRRVDQPQHS. In DNA form, the CDR3 reads TGTGCCACCAGTGACCGGAGGGTTGATCAGCCCCAGCATTCT. The V and J genes are TRBV24-1 and TRBJ1-5; no clear D. The CDR3 totals 14 residues. Per germline, CDR1 KGHDR and CDR2 SFDVKD. Trimming left V 4 bases short and J 5 bases short, with 11 bases between.

This chain joins TRBV20-1 and TRBJ2-7, with a possible D match to TRBD2 (6 bases). Looked up from germline, CDR1 is DFQATT and CDR2 is SNEGSKA (reference sequence). The CDR3 runs 16 residues. Between the trimmed V and J ends, which lost 5 bases and 2 bases, there was a span of 22 bases. The CDR3 DNA reads TGCAGTGCTCCACCGCGGGGTGGGGAGACAACCTACGAGCAGTACTTC. It is translated as CSAPPRGGETTYEQYF.

This clonotype was seen many times. The chain is built from TRBV7-3 and TRBJ1-2, with 10 nucleotides matching TRBD1. Germline CDR1 SGHTA, CDR2 FQGTGA. J gave up 7 bases and V 5 bases, and 7 bases lay outside the gene matches. The CDR3 length is 14 residues. The CDR3 loop reads CASSKTGGGGGYTF. CDR3 coding DNA: TGTGCCAGCAGCAAGACAGGGGGCGGGGGTGGCTACACCTTC.

V is TRBV29-1 and J is TRBJ2-7; 11 bases line up with TRBD2. The CDR3 totals 14 residues. V dropped 6 bases and J dropped 4; count of bases not matched to a gene: 8. Germline CDR1 SQVTM, CDR2 ANQGSEA. The CDR3, as DNA: TGCAGCGTGCTAAAACTAGCGGGAGTGTACGAGCAGTACTTC. Its protein product is CSVLKLAGVYEQYF.

J is TRBJ2-2 and V is TRBV29-1, with 8 nucleotides matching TRBD1. CDR1 is SQVTM, CDR2 ANQGSEA, per germline. The CDR3 contains 15 residues. CDR3 residues: CRGGTGPSGTGELFF. The CDR3 DNA reads TGCAGGGGTGGGACAGGTCCTTCGGGCACCGGGGAGCTGTTTTTT.

V is TRBV7-3 and J is TRBJ1-1; the D is unclear. This CDR3 has 13 amino acids. Germline V gene sequence: CDR1 SGHTA, CDR2 FQGTGA. Between the trimmed V and J ends, which lost 5 bases and 2 bases, there was a span of 9 bases. The CDR3 reads CASSDLENTEAFF. In nucleotides, the CDR3 is TGTGCCAGCAGCGACCTGGAAAACACTGAAGCTTTCTTT.

The V and J genes are TRBV25-1 and TRBJ2-2; 10 bases align to TRBD1. Germline V CDR1 and CDR2: MGHDK, SYGVNS. The CDR3 consists of 16 residues. The trim removed 6 bases at V and 4 bases at J, leaving 8 bases unmatched. The DNA for the CDR3 is TGTGCCAGCAGCCAACACGGGACAGGGGCCACCGGGGAGCTGTTTTTT. Protein sequence: CASSQHGTGATGELFF.

The chain's CDR3 is CASSGQATGELFF. The DNA of the CDR3 is TGCGCCAGCAGCGGTCAGGCCACCGGGGAGCTGTTTTTT. The chain couples TRBV4-3 to TRBJ2-2; no reliable D call. V gave up 5 bases and J gave up 4 bases, with 8 bases separating them. The CDR3 sequence is 13 residues long. The germline CDR1 and CDR2 sequences are LGHNA and YSLEER.

The chain joins TRBV19 to TRBJ1-3, with a tentative D call TRBD1 (5 bases). CDR1 and CDR2 (germline): LNHDA, SQIVND (reference sequence). Trimming took 5 bases from V and 5 from J, leaving 16 bases between them. The CDR3 is 15 amino acids. CDR3 loop: CASSPTGGGRNTIYF. The CDR3 DNA reads TGTGCCAGTAGTCCGACGGGGGGAGGGCGAAACACCATATATTTT.

V and J are TRBV20-1 and TRBJ1-1; D is perhaps TRBD1 (5 bases). Trimming pared 1 base from V and 3 bases from J, leaving 12 bases between. From germline, CDR1 is DFQATT and CDR2 SNEGSKA (reference sequence). This CDR3 is 14 amino acids long. The CDR3 here is CSARGDRVDTEAFF. Here the CDR3 DNA reads TGCAGTGCTAGAGGCGACAGAGTTGACACTGAAGCTTTCTTT.

This clonotype showed up many times. V and J are TRBV24-1 and TRBJ1-2; no definite D call. The V and J ends lost 3 bases and 8 bases respectively, with 9 bases between them. Germline assignment: CDR1 KGHDR and CDR2 SFDVKD. The CDR3 spans 12 residues. Here the CDR3 DNA reads TGTGCCACCAGTGATGGGGTAGGCGGCTACACCTTC. As protein: CATSDGVGGYTF.

This clonotype came up a few times. This may arise from a read error, as a much more abundant clone is one base away. V usage is TRBV2 and J usage is TRBJ2-5, with a possible D match to TRBD1 (5 bases). Germline loops: CDR1 SNHLY, CDR2 FYNNEI. Trimming removed 4 bases from V and 2 bases from J, with 5 bases in between. This CDR3 region has 12 residues. CDR3 DNA: TGTGCCAGCAGTGGACAGCAAGAGACCCAGTACTTC. As protein: CASSGQQETQYF.

This clonotype showed up many times. This chain uses TRBV29-1 with TRBJ2-7; D may be TRBD1 or TRBD2 (6 bases each). This CDR3 is 12 amino acids long. Germline V gene lookup returns CDR1 SQVTM and CDR2 ANQGSEA. Between the trimmed V and J ends, which lost 1 base and 6 bases, there was a span of 10 bases. The CDR3 DNA sequence: TGCAGCGTTGAAGGGGGGGCCAGCGAGCAGTACTTC. Translating gives CSVEGGASEQYF.

The V and J genes are TRBV19 and TRBJ1-1, with D perhaps TRBD1 (5 bases). The CDR3 covers 16 residues. The germline gives CDR1 LNHDA, CDR2 SQIVND (reference sequence). Trimming removed 4 bases at V and 5 bases at J, with 20 bases between. The CDR3 region is CASSTSDGWRGTEAFF. The CDR3 DNA sequence: TGTGCCAGTAGTACGTCTGACGGGTGGAGGGGAACTGAAGCTTTCTTT.

This clonotype was seen more than once but under ten times. The rearrangement links TRBV2 to TRBJ2-7; 9 bases map to TRBD1. The V and J ends lost 4 bases and 4 bases, in that order; junction bases with no gene match: 11. The germline V gene has CDR1 SNHLY and CDR2 FYNNEI. CDR3 size: 16 residues. The DNA for the CDR3 is TGTGCCAGCAGTGGATCAGTCCGAGGACAGGGGTACGAGCAGTACTTC. Translated, it gives CASSGSVRGQGYEQYF.

Note on this clonotype: This may come from a read error, since a much larger clone is one base off. The J gene is TRBJ2-7, the V gene TRBV29-1; D not resolved. This CDR3 comprises 14 residues. Per germline, CDR1 SQVTM and CDR2 ANQGSEA. Trimming pared 2 bases from V and 8 bases from J, leaving 19 bases between. CDR3: CSVEIGWSPVQQYF. The CDR3, as DNA: TGCAGCGTTGAAATCGGTTGGTCACCCGTCCAGCAGTACTTC.

The V call is TRBV10-3, the J call TRBJ2-2; the D is unclear. Trimming took off 4 bases at V and 6 bases at J, with 3 bases between the two ends. This CDR3 spans 11 amino acids. Germline assignment: CDR1 ENHRY and CDR2 SYGVKD. DNA for the CDR3: TGTGCCATCAGTGGGGCCGGGGAGCTGTTTTTT. This encodes CAISGAGELFF.

Regarding this clonotype: A much larger clone differs by one base, so this may be a read error. The genes are TRBV2 and TRBJ2-6; possibly TRBD1 for D (6 bases). From germline, CDR1 is SNHLY and CDR2 FYNNEI. Trimming removed 5 bases at V and 0 bases at J, with 14 bases between. The CDR3 loop spans 17 amino acids. The CDR3 reads CASSKHRVPSGANVLTF. As DNA, the CDR3 is TGTGCCAGCAGTAAGCACAGGGTTCCCTCTGGGGCCAACGTCCTGACTTTC.

The V call is TRBV2, the J call TRBJ2-5; possibly TRBD1 for D (6 bases). The CDR3 runs 14 residues. V gave up 5 bases and J gave up 9 bases, with 19 bases separating them. CDR1 and CDR2 from the germline V gene are SNHLY and FYNNEI. The CDR3 is CASSLGGRGQPQYF. The CDR3, as DNA: TGTGCCAGCAGTTTAGGGGGTAGAGGTCAGCCCCAGTACTTC.